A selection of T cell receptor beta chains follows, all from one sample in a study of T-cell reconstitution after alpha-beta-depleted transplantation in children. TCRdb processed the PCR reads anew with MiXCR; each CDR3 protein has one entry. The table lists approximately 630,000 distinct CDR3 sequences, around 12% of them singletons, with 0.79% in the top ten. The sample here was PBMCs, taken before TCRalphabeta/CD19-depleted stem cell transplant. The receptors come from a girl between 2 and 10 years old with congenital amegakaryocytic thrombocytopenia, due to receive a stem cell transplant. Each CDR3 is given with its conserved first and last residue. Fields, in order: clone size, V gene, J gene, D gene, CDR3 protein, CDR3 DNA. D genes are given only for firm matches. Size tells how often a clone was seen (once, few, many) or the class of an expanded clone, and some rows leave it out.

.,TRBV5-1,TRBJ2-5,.,CASSFYSPETQYF,TGCGCCAGCAGCTTCTACTCCCCCGAGACCCAGTACTTC
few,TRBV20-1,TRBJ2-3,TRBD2,CSALVAGVIYTQYF,TGCAGTGCTTTAGTAGCGGGAGTCATTTATACGCAGTATTTT
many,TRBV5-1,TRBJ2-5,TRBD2,CASYSRAGWQETQYF,TGCGCCAGCTATTCCAGAGCGGGGTGGCAAGAGACCCAGTACTTC
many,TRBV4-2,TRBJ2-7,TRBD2,CASSPTSGSIYEQYF,TGTGCCAGCAGCCCGACTAGCGGGAGCATCTACGAGCAGTACTTC
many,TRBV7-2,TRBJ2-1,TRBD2,CASSFWGGRLINEQFF,TGTGCCAGCAGCTTCTGGGGCGGGAGACTTATTAATGAGCAGTTCTTC
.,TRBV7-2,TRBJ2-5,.,CASSFQAGTNQETQYF,TGTGCCAGCAGCTTCCAGGCGGGAACGAACCAAGAGACCCAGTACTTC
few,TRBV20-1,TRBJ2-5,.,CSARDGGPETQYF,TGCAGTGCTAGAGATGGAGGGCCAGAGACCCAGTACTTC
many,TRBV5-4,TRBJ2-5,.,CAWTWRAGVETQYF,TGTGCCTGGACTTGGAGGGCCGGGGTGGAGACCCAGTACTTC
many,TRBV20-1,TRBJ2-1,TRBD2,CSAATGAGGWVEQFF,TGCAGTGCTGCGACGGGAGCGGGAGGATGGGTTGAGCAGTTCTTC
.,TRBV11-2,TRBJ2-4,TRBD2,CASSSVLLAGVAKNIQYF,TGTGCCAGCAGCTCAGTCCTACTAGCGGGAGTGGCCAAAAACATTCAGTACTTC
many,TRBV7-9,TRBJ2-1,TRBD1,CASSVRTGRRQLFF,TGTGCCAGCAGCGTAAGGACAGGGCGAAGACAATTGTTCTTC
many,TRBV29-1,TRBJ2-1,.,CSVGTSYYNEQFF,TGCAGCGTTGGGACTTCATACTACAATGAGCAGTTCTTC
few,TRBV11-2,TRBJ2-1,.,CASSPLVKRIYNEQFF,TGTGCCAGCAGCCCGTTAGTTAAGCGAATTTACAATGAGCAGTTCTTC
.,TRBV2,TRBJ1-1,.,CASNPTLNAEAFF,TGTGCCAGCAATCCGACCCTTAACGCTGAAGCTTTCTTT
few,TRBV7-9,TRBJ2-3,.,CASSSQSGRKSTDTQYF,TGTGCCAGCAGCTCCCAGTCCGGACGGAAAAGCACAGATACGCAGTATTTT
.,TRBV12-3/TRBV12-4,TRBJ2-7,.,CASSLGTGPFAEQYF,TGTGCCAGCAGTTTGGGCACAGGGCCCTTTGCAGAGCAGTACTTC
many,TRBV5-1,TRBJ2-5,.,CASSLRQAGGQETQYF,TGCGCCAGCAGCCTACGACAGGCAGGAGGGCAAGAGACCCAGTACTTC
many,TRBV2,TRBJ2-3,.,CASRGVQETDTQYF,TGTGCCAGCCGGGGAGTACAGGAGACGGATACGCAGTATTTT
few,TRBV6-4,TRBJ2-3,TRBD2,CASSVGLAGDTQYF,TGTGCCAGCAGTGTGGGACTAGCGGGAGATACGCAGTATTTT
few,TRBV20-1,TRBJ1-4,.,CSASSPLGGEKLFF,TGCAGTGCTAGTAGTCCTCTAGGTGGAGAAAAACTGTTTTTT
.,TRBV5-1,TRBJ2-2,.,CASSLYGSTNTGELFF,TGCGCCAGCAGCTTGTACGGTTCTACGAACACCGGGGAGCTGTTTTTT